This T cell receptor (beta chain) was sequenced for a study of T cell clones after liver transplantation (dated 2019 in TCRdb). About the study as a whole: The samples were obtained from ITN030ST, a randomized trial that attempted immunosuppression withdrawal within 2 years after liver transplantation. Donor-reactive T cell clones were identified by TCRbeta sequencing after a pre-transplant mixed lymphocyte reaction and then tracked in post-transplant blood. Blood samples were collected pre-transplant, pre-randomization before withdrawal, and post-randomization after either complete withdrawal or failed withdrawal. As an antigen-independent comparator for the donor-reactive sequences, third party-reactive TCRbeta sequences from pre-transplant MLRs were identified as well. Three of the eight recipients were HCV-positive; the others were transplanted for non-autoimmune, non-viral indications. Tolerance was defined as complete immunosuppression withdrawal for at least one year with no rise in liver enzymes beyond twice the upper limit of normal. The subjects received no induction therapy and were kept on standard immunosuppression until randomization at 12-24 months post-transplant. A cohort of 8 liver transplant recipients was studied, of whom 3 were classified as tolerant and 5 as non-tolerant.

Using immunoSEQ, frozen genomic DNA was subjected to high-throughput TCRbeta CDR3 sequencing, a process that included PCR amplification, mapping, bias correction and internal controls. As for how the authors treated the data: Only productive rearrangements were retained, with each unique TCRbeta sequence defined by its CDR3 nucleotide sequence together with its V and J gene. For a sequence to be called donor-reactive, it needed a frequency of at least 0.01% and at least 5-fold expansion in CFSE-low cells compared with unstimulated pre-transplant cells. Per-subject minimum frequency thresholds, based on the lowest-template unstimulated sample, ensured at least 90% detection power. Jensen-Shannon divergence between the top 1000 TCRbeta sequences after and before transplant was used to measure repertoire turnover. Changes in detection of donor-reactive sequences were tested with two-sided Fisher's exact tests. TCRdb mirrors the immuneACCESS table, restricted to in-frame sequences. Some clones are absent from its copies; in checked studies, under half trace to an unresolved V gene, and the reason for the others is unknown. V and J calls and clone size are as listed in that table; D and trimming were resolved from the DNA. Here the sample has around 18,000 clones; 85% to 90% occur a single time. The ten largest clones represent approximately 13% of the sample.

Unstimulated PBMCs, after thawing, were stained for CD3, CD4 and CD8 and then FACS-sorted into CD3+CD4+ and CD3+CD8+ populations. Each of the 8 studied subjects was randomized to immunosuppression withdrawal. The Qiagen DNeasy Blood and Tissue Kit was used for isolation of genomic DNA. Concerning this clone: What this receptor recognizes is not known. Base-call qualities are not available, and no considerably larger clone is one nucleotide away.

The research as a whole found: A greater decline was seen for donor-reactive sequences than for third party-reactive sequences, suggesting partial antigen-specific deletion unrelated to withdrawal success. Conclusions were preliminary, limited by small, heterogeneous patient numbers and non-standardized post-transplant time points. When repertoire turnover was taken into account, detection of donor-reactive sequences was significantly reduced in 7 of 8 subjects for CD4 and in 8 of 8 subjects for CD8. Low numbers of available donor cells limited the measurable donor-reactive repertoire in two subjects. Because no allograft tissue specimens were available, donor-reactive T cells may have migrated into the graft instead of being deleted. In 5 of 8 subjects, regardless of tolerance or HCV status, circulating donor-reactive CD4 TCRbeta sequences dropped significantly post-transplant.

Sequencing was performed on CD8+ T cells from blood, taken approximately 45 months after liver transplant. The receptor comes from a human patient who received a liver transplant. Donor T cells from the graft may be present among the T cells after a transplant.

Here the CDR3 is given as CASSQVFGSGEQYF. The sequenced DNA: TGCGCCAGCAGCCAAGTTTTCGGGTCCGGCGAGCAGTACTTC. The chain is encoded by TRBV4-1 joined to TRBJ2-7, with no confident D gene call. V is pared back by 1 base and J by 6 bases, with 13 bases lying between the germline termini. The CDR3 runs 14 amino acids, cysteine and phenylalanine included. Only the CDR3 region is kept as DNA, spanning 42 bases read in frame from base 1. The germline V gene sets CDR1 to MGHRA and CDR2 to YSYEKL.